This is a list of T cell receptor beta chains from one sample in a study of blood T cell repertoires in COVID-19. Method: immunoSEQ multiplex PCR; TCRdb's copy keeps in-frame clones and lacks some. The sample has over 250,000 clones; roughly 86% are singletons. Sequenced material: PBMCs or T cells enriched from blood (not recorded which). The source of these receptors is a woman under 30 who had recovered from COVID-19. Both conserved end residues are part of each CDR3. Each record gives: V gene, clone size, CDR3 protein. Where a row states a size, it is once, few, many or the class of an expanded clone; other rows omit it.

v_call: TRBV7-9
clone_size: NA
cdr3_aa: CASSLGGTFDQPQHF

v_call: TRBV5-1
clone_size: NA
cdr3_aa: CASSLYDRDTGELFF

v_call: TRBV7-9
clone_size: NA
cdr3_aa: CASSSAQGFNEKLFF

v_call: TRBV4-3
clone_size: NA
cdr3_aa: CASSQGNAGTGELFF

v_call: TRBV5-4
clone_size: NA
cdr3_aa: CASSLGLAPPLHF

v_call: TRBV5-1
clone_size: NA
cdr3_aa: CASRDAGGYGYTF

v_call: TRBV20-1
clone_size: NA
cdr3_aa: CSASRGIGYNEQFF

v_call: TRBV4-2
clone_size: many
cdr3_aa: CASSHVIGTGGYEQYF

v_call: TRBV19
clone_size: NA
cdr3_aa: CASSIPGYYGYTF

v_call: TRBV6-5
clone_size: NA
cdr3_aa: CASTPLQGGGSPLHF

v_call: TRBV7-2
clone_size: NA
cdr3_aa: CASSLVGGMDTQYF

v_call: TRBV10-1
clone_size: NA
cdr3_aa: CASSATGPDASGRSVTGELFF

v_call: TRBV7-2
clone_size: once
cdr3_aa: CASSSEAGFNQPQHF

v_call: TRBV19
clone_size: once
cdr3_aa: CASSVGQNTEAFF

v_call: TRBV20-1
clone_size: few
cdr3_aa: CSASLSSGSPLHF

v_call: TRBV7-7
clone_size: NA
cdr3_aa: CASSMDRGPEETQYF

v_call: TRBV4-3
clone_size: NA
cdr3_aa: CASSQDIGQGNEKLFF

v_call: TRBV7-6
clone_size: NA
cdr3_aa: CASSLGPGRANQPQHF

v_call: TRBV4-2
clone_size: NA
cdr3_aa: CASSQEGQGFGANVLTF

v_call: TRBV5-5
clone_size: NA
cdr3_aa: CASSLAAGNTIYF

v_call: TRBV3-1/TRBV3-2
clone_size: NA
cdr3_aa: CASSQGVQNSPLHF

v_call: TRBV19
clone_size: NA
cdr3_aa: CASTSRGRETEAFF

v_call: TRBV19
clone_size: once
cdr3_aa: CASSRQGTDTGELFF

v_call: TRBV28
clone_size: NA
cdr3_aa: CASSQRQMNTEAFF

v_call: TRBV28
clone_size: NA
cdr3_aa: CASSSSQGWADTQYF

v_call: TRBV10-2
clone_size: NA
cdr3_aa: CASSESSGMGYEQYF

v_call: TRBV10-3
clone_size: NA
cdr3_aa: CAISRVEVRSGNTIYF

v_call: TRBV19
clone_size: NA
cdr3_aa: CASNFGQGGIHSNQPQHF

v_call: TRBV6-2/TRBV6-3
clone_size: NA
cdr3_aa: CASSYRDREQFF